This TCR beta chain was identified in a study of PD-L1 blockade in urothelial cancer. Study-level information: Counts from blood samples showed a median of approximately 150,000 T cells.

Whole-study findings and limits: For durable-benefit patients, tumor-associated blood clones expanded more at 3 weeks. A pretreatment blood TCR clonality that fell below the median predicted better progression-free and overall survival.

The time point here: peripheral blood 6 weeks after treatment start. Each patient contributed between 1 and 8 total time points of blood mononuclear cells, pretreatment and during treatment. CDR3 size: 13 residues. Per germline, CDR1 MNHNS and CDR2 SASEGT. V was shortened by 6 bases and J by 7 bases, with 14 bases between the two germline ends. Comments on this clone: Antigen unknown.

The method was immunoSEQ multiplex PCR; TCRdb's version includes in-frame clones alone and lacks a portion of them. The table shows tens of thousands of clones, with around 90% occurring only once. This sequence was found in a woman of 80 years or more with urothelial cancer. Source: PBMCs, taken around atezolizumab (anti-PD-L1) treatment. The rearrangement links TRBV6-1 to TRBJ2-3; D perhaps matches TRBD2 (6 bases). The DNA of the CDR3 is TGTGCCAGCAGCCAATCTAGCGCTAATACGCAGTATTTT. This codes for CASSQSSANTQYF.